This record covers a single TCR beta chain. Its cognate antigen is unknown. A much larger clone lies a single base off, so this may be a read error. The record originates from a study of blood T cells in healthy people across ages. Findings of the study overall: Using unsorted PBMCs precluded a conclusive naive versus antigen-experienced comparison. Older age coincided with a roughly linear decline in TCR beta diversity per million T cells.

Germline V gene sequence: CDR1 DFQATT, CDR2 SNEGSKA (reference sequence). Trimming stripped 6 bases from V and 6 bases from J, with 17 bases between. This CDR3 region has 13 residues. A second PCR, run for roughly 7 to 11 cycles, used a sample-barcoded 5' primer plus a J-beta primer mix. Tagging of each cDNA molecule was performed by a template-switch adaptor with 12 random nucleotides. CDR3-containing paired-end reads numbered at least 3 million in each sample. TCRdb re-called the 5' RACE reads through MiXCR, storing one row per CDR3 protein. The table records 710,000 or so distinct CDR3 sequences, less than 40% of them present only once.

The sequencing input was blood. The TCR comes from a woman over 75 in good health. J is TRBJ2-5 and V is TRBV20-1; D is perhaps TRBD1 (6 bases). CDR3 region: CSAALRGCKTQYF. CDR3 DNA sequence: TGCAGTGCGGCCCTTAGGGGGTGTAAGACCCAGTACTTC.